Sequencing of this TCR delta chain was carried out in a study of gamma-delta T cells after stem cell transplantation. TCRdb re-called the RT-PCR reads with CATT. This sample has some 1,800 delta-chain clones, with 2% to 2.5% found just once. This clone was counted a few times. The protein held in TCRdb is that of a much larger clone and does not match this DNA's translation at residue 8, likely because of a read error; the protein shown is translated from the DNA. This specimen includes other DNA sequences encoding the same CDR3. Sequenced: gamma-delta T cells. This TCR derives from a human donor. It is not recorded whose cells these are; they may come from a transplant donor.

CDR3 protein: CACDTVYAGGDYTDKLIF. The DNA for the CDR3 is TGTGCCTGTGACACTGTCTATGCTGGGGGAGATTACACCGATAAACTCATCTTT. The V gene is TRDV2, the J gene TRDJ1; the match to TRDD3 covers 8 bases. The V and J ends lost 1 base and 0 bases, in that order; junction bases with no gene match: 12. This CDR3 spans 18 amino acids. Looked up from germline, CDR1 is GEAIGNYY and CDR2 is EKD.